A single sample is the source of the 22 T cell receptor beta chains below, sequenced in a study of blood T cell repertoires in COVID-19. Assay used: immunoSEQ multiplex PCR; TCRdb lists only in-frame clones, some missing. In the table there are under 90,000 clones, roughly nine tenths of which are singletons. The specimen was peripheral blood. The receptors here all came from a middle-aged man with COVID-19, enrolled during active disease.

J is TRBJ2-3 and V is TRBV13; 8 positions match TRBD2. With 5 bases clipped from V and 6 bases from J, the junction kept 7 bases outside the gene matches. Germline V gene lookup returns CDR1 PRHDT and CDR2 FYEKMQ (reference sequence). The CDR3 runs to 14 residues. In DNA form, the CDR3 reads TGTGCCAGCAGCCCACGAGCGGGGGAGGATACGCAGTATTTT. It codes for CASSPRAGEDTQYF. Together with reference TRBV13 and TRBJ2-3, the CDR3 gives the full variable domain: AAGVIQSPRHLIKEKRETATLKCYPIPRHDTVYWYQQGPGQDPQFLISFYEKMQSDKGSIPDRFSAQQFSDYHSELNMSSLELGDSALYFCASSPRAGEDTQYFGPGTRLTVL.

This chain uses TRBV6-6 with TRBJ1-1; 10 bases align to TRBD1. Trimming took 5 bases from V and 6 from J; bases not matched to a gene: 15. The germline CDR1 and CDR2 sequences are MNHNY and SVGAGI (reference sequence). The CDR3 runs 17 residues. As DNA, the CDR3 is TGTGCCAGCAGTCCCTCGGCATGGACAGGGGGATTGGCTGAAGCTTTCTTT. It codes for CASSPSAWTGGLAEAFF.

This sequence joins TRBV7-6 and TRBJ1-4; 7 bases line up with TRBD1. V shed 5 bases, J shed 8 bases, and the junction held 8 bases outside the gene matches. Per germline, CDR1 SGHVS and CDR2 FNYEAQ. The CDR3 is 14 amino acids. Here the CDR3 DNA reads TGTGCCAGCAGCATAGGGGGCAGTAGGGAAAAACTGTTTTTT. It yields the protein CASSIGGSREKLFF.

The J gene is TRBJ2-2, the V gene TRBV5-1, with TRBD1 matching over 8 bases. Losses at the gene ends were 3 bases for V and 1 base for J; bases not matched to a gene: 5. CDR1 and CDR2 from the germline V gene are SGHRS and YFSETQ. The CDR3 is 16 residues long. The CDR3 DNA reads as TGCGCCAGCAGCTCAACCGGGACAGGGAACACCGGGGAGCTGTTTTTT. It encodes CASSSTGTGNTGELFF.

The chain uses TRBV7-9 and TRBJ2-7; 9 positions match TRBD2. V trimming: 5 bases; J trimming: 2 bases; junction bases outside the gene matches: 4. This CDR3 comprises 14 residues. The germline CDR1 and CDR2 sequences are SEHNR and FQNEAQ (reference sequence). The CDR3 DNA sequence: TGTGCCAGCAGCCCGACTAGCGGAACCTACGAGCAGTACTTC. This encodes CASSPTSGTYEQYF.

The rearrangement links TRBV9 to TRBJ2-1; 9 nucleotides line up with TRBD1. V lost 4 bases to trimming and J lost 4 bases; unmatched junction nucleotides: 9. The CDR3 is 16 residues long. Germline-derived CDR1 and CDR2 are SGDLS and YYNGEE. This CDR3 is CASSPLAGQGYNEQFF. In DNA, the CDR3 is TGTGCCAGCAGCCCCCTCGCGGGACAGGGTTACAATGAGCAGTTCTTC.

This rearrangement joins TRBV6-5 to TRBJ2-7; D call uncertain. Germline V lookup: CDR1 MNHEY, CDR2 SVGAGI. There are 13 residues in the CDR3. V lost 7 bases, J lost 6 bases, and 16 bases lay in between. CDR3 residues: CASMGVRPFEQYF. CDR3 in DNA: TGTGCCAGCATGGGCGTAAGGCCGTTCGAGCAGTACTTC.

The gene calls are TRBV3-1 (or the pseudogene TRBV3-2) and TRBJ2-7; D unclear. Germline assignment: CDR1 LGHDT and CDR2 YNNKEL (reference sequence). Trimming pared 4 bases from V and 5 bases from J, leaving 15 bases between. The CDR3 consists of 14 residues. CDR3 sequence (DNA): TGTGCCAGCAGCCCAAGCTATGCAAGCCACGAGCAGTACTTC. Its translation is CASSPSYASHEQYF.

This chain uses TRBV5-6 with TRBJ1-3, with 7 bases matching TRBD1. Germline V CDR1 and CDR2: SGHDT, YYEEEE. The CDR3 loop spans 17 amino acids. The J segment lost 3 bases and the V segment lost 4 bases, leaving 13 bases of the junction unmatched. CDR3 nucleotides: TGTGCCAGCAGCGCAACATTAAGGGGGCTAATTGGAAACACCATATATTTT. This sequence encodes CASSATLRGLIGNTIYF.

The genes are TRBV10-3 and TRBJ2-1, with 8 positions matching TRBD1. The CDR3 contains 14 residues. CDR1 is ENHRY and CDR2 is SYGVKD in the germline V gene. J was trimmed by 8 bases and V by 10 bases; bases with no gene match: 13. CDR3 sequence (DNA): TGTGCCACCAGAGGACAGGGTAGTAGAGATGAGCAGTTCTTC. The encoded protein is CATRGQGSRDEQFF.

The genes are TRBV19 and TRBJ1-3; D is unclear. The CDR3 has 14 residues. Germline CDR1 reads LNHDA; CDR2 reads SQIVND (reference sequence). The V gene lost 2 bases and the J gene lost 7 bases, with 12 bases spanning the gap. The CDR3: CASSISWLGNTIYF. CDR3 in DNA: TGTGCCAGTAGTATAAGTTGGCTCGGGAACACCATATATTTT. The variable domain in full, with the rest retrieved from reference TRBV19 and TRBJ1-3, is DGGITQSPKYLFRKEGQNVTLSCEQNLNHDAMYWYRQDPGQGLRLIYYSQIVNDFQKGDIAEGYSVSREKKESFPLTVTSAQKNPTAFYLCASSISWLGNTIYFGEGSWLTVV.

The chain recombines TRBV7-9 with TRBJ2-7; a weak D match, TRBD1 (7 bases). CDR3 length: 15 residues. Trimming pared 5 bases from V and 2 bases from J, leaving 16 bases between. Germline CDR1 SEHNR, CDR2 FQNEAQ (reference sequence). This chain's CDR3 is CASSVGGTVAYEQYF. The CDR3 DNA is TGTGCCAGCAGCGTCGGAGGGACAGTCGCCTACGAGCAGTACTTC.

This rearrangement joins TRBV6-5 to TRBJ2-3; a weak D match, TRBD2 (7 bases). The germline V gene has CDR1 MNHEY and CDR2 SVGAGI. The CDR3 extends over 14 amino acids. CDR3 sequence (DNA): TGTGCTATATTGGAGGGGGGGGATGCAGATACGCAGTATTTT. This sequence encodes CAILEGGDADTQYF.

Here the CDR3 DNA reads TGTGCCAGCAGCTCGCCATCGGTAGCCAAAAACATTCAGTACTTC. This translates into CASSSPSVAKNIQYF. The chain links TRBV7-9 to TRBJ2-4; D call uncertain. In germline, CDR1 is SEHNR, CDR2 FQNEAQ (reference sequence). The CDR3 contains 15 residues. V dropped 4 bases and J dropped 0 bases, with 10 bases sitting between them.

The chain joins TRBV2 to TRBJ2-7; 10 bases are shared with TRBD2. V was pared by 7 bases and J by 1 base, with 4 bases of the junction left unmatched. Germline lookup yields CDR1 SNHLY and CDR2 FYNNEI. CDR3 length equals 14 residues. In nucleotides, the CDR3 is TGTGCCAGCACCCTAGCGGGGGATTCCTACGAGCAGTACTTC. It codes for CASTLAGDSYEQYF.

This rearrangement joins TRBV30 to TRBJ1-1; D is ambiguous. The CDR3 sequence is 13 residues long. Trimming shortened V by 5 bases and J by 1 base, and 11 bases separated the two germline ends. Looked up from germline, CDR1 is GTSNPN and CDR2 is SVGIG (reference sequence). CDR3 DNA sequence: TGTGCCTGGCAAACCCTAGGGAACACTGAAGCTTTCTTT. Translating it yields CAWQTLGNTEAFF. Full variable domain (outside the CDR3, taken from reference TRBV30 and TRBJ1-1): SQTIHQWPATLVQPVGSPLSLECTVEGTSNPNLYWYRQAAGRGLQLLFYSVGIGQISSEVPQNLSASRPQDRQFILSSKKLLLSDSGFYLCAWQTLGNTEAFFGQGTRLTVV.

The V call is TRBV5-6, the J call TRBJ2-5; no firm D call. CDR3 length: 11 residues. V was cut by 4 bases and J by 6 bases, with 7 bases left in between. From germline, CDR1 is SGHDT and CDR2 YYEEEE. The CDR3 nucleotides are TGTGCCAGCAGCCTGAGTCAGACCCAGTACTTC. Amino acid sequence: CASSLSQTQYF.

J is TRBJ1-3 and V is TRBV7-9; possibly TRBD1 for D (5 bases). The germline gives CDR1 SEHNR, CDR2 FQNEAQ (reference sequence). Trimming pared 5 bases from V and 0 bases from J, leaving 11 bases between. CDR3 length: 15 residues. The CDR3 region is CASSPAGLSGNTIYF. CDR3 DNA sequence: TGTGCCAGCAGCCCAGCAGGGCTCTCTGGAAACACCATATATTTT.

The V gene is TRBV11-3, the J gene TRBJ2-3; 10 bases line up with TRBD1. The CDR3 covers 15 residues. V trimming: 3 bases; J trimming: 4 bases; junction bases outside the gene matches: 4. The germline gives CDR1 SGHNT, CDR2 YENEEA. The CDR3 nucleotides are TGTGCCAGCAGCTTTGGGACAGGGGATCCAGATACGCAGTATTTT. Translated, it gives CASSFGTGDPDTQYF.

The gene calls are TRBV12-3 or TRBV12-4 and TRBJ1-1, with TRBD1 as a possible D gene (5 bases). V shed 7 bases and J shed 10 bases, with 16 bases lying between them. The CDR3 extends over 12 amino acids. CDR3 sequence (DNA): TGTGCCAGCACCCCTTGGGGGGGAGGAGCTTTCTTT. Protein sequence: CASTPWGGGAFF.

The chain employs TRBV5-1 and TRBJ1-1; D might be TRBD1 (6 bases). CDR3 length: 13 amino acids. With 5 bases removed from V and 2 bases from J, the gap between germline ends came to 10 bases. Germline loops: CDR1 SGHRS, CDR2 YFSETQ. The CDR3 coding sequence is TGCGCCAGCAGACAGGGAGAAAACACTGAAGCTTTCTTT. Its translation: CASRQGENTEAFF.

In this sample, this clone turned up a few times. This sequence joins TRBV18 and TRBJ2-1, with 8 bases that match TRBD2. V shed 2 bases and J 7 bases; nucleotides not matched to a gene: 7. The CDR3 consists of 15 residues. The germline CDR1 and CDR2 sequences are KGHSH and LQKENI. CDR3 DNA: TGTGCCAGCTCACCATCGGGGGGGGCGGTTAATGAGCAGTTCTTC. This sequence encodes CASSPSGGAVNEQFF.